Detailed here is one TCR beta chain. The data originate from a study of blood T cell repertoires in COVID-19. At the level of the study: Acute and convalescent COVID-19 samples came from the United States, Italy and Spain.

Produced via immunoSEQ multiplex PCR; TCRdb's table is partial and in-frame only. The data hold about 73,000 clones, with roughly nine tenths observed a single time. The trim removed 3 bases at V and 4 bases at J, leaving 4 bases unmatched. CDR1 ENHRY and CDR2 SYGVKD come from the germline V gene. The CDR3 covers 15 residues. This rearrangement joins TRBV10-3 to TRBJ2-7; TRBD2 agrees at 12 bases. The sequenced sample consisted of peripheral blood. The clonotype was recovered from a man aged 80 or over with acute or convalescent COVID-19. Here the CDR3 reads CAISESSGRGYEQYF. CDR3 nucleotide sequence: TGTGCCATCAGTGAATCTAGCGGGAGGGGGTACGAGCAGTACTTC.